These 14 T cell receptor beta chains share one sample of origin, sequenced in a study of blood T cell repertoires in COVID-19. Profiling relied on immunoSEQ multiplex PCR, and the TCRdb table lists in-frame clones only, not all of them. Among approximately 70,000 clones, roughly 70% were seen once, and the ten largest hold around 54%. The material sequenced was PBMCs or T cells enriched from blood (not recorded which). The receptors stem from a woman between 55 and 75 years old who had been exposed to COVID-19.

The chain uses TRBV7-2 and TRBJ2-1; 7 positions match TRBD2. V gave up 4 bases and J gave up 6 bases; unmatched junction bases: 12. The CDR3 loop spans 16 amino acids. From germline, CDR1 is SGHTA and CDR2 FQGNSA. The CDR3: CASSSGGRGGANEQFF. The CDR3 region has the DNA TGTGCCAGCAGCTCCGGGGGGAGGGGCGGAGCCAATGAGCAGTTCTTC.

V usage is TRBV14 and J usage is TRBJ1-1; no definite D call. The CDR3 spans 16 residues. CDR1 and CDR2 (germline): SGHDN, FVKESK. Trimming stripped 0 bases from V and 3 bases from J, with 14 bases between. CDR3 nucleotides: TGTGCCAGCAGCCAAGATTTTTTTCTGGAGTACACTGAAGCTTTCTTT. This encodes CASSQDFFLEYTEAFF.

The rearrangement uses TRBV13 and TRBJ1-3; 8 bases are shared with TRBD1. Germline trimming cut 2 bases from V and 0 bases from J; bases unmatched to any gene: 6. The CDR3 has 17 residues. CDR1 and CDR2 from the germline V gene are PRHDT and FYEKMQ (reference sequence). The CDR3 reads CASSLTGQAVSGNTIYF. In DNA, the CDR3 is TGTGCCAGCAGCTTAACGGGACAGGCGGTCTCTGGAAACACCATATATTTT.

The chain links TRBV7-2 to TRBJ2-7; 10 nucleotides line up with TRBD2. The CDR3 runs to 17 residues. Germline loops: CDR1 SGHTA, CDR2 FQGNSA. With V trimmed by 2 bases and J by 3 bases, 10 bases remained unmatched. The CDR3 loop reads CASSLKPSLAGDYEQYF. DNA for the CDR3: TGTGCCAGCAGCTTAAAACCCTCCCTAGCGGGAGACTACGAGCAGTACTTC.

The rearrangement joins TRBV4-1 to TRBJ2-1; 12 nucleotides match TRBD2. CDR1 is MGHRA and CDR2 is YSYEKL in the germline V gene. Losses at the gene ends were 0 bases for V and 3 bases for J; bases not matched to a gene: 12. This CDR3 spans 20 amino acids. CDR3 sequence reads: CASSQEKLAGGPYYYNEQFF. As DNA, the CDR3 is TGCGCCAGCAGCCAAGAAAAACTAGCGGGAGGTCCCTACTACTACAATGAGCAGTTCTTC.

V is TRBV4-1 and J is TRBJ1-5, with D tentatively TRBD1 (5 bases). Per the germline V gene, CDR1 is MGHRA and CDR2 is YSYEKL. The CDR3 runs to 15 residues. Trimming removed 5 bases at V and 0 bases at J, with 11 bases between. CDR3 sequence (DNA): TGCGCCAGCAGCTATGGACACGATAGCAATCAGCCCCAGCATTTT. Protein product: CASSYGHDSNQPQHF.

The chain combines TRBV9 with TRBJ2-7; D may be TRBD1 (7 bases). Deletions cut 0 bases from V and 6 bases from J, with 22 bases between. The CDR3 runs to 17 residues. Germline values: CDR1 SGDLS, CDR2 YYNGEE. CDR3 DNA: TGTGCCAGCAGCGTAGGAGATGAGACAGGGAGGAGAGGCGAGCAGTACTTC. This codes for CASSVGDETGRRGEQYF.

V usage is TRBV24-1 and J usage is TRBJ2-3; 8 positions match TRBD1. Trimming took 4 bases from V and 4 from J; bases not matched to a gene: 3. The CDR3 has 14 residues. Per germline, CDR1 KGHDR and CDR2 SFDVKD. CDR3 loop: CATSDVGQADTQYF. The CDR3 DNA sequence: TGTGCCACCAGTGACGTGGGACAGGCAGATACGCAGTATTTT.

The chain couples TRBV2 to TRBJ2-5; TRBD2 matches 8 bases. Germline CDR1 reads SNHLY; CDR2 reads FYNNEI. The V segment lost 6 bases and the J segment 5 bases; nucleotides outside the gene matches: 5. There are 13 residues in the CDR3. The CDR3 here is CASSLGGVETQYF. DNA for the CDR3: TGTGCCAGCAGCCTCGGGGGGGTCGAGACCCAGTACTTC.

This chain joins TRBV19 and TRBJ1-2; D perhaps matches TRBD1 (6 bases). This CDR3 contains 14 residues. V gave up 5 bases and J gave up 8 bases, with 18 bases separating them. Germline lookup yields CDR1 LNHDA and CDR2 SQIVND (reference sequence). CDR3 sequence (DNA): TGTGCCAGTAGTTCCGCCGGGTTTGGGGGCGGCTACACCTTC. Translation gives CASSSAGFGGGYTF.

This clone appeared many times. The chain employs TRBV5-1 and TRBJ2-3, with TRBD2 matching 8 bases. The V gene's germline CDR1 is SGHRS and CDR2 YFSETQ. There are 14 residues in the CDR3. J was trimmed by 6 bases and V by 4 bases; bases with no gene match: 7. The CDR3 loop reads CASSPAAGVDTQYF. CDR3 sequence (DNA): TGCGCCAGCAGCCCCGCAGCGGGGGTGGATACGCAGTATTTT.

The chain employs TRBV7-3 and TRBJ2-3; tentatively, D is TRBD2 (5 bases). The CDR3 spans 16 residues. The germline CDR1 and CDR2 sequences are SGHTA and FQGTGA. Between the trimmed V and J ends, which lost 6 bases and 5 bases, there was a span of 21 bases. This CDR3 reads CASSSGATPRGDTQYF. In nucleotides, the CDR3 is TGTGCCAGCAGTTCCGGCGCGACTCCCCGGGGAGATACGCAGTATTTT.

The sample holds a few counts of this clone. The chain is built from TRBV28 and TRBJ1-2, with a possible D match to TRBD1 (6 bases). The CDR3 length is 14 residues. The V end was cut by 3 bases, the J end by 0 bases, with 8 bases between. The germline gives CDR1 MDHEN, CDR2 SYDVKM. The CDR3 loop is CASSLTGANYGYTF. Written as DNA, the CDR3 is TGTGCCAGCAGTTTGACAGGAGCTAACTATGGCTACACCTTC.

The CDR3 spells CASSFSTGNTIYF. DNA of the CDR3: TGTGCCAGCAGTTTCTCTACTGGAAACACCATATATTTT. This sequence joins TRBV2 and TRBJ1-3, with D hard to call. The CDR3 is made up of 13 amino acids. The V end lost 5 bases, the J end lost 2 bases, and 7 bases lay between the germline ends. Germline lookup yields CDR1 SNHLY and CDR2 FYNNEI.